This entry lists 14 T cell receptor beta chains sequenced from one sample in a study of blood T cell repertoires in COVID-19. Method: immunoSEQ multiplex PCR; TCRdb's copy keeps in-frame clones and lacks some. The sample records 400,000 to 500,000 clones, roughly 90% being singletons. Input material: PBMCs or T cells enriched from blood (not recorded which). Receptors originate from a woman younger than 30 who had been exposed to COVID-19.

The V and J genes are TRBV14 and TRBJ2-1; TRBD2 is a possible D gene (5 bases). V gave up 3 bases and J gave up 10 bases, with 19 bases separating them. Germline CDR1 and CDR2: SGHDN and FVKESK. CDR3 size: 15 residues. CDR3 sequence: CASSHQGRGLTEQFF. DNA for the CDR3: TGTGCCAGCAGCCACCAAGGTCGCGGGTTAACGGAGCAGTTCTTC.

The chain links TRBV18 to TRBJ1-1; the match to TRBD1 covers 7 bases. The CDR3 sequence is 13 residues long. V shed 3 bases and J 7 bases; nucleotides not matched to a gene: 5. The germline V gene encodes CDR1 KGHSH and CDR2 LQKENI. Written as DNA, the CDR3 is TGTGCCAGCTCACCGAGCAGGGGGAGTGAAGCTTTCTTT. As protein: CASSPSRGSEAFF.

The chain combines TRBV3-1 (or the pseudogene TRBV3-2) with TRBJ2-2; TRBD2 agrees at 9 bases. J lost 7 bases, V lost 7 bases, and 13 bases had no gene match. The CDR3 has 16 residues. The germline V gene encodes CDR1 LGHDT and CDR2 YNNKEL (reference sequence). The CDR3: CASTRVSGGSGGELFF. The CDR3 region has the DNA TGTGCCAGCACCCGAGTTAGCGGGGGAAGCGGCGGGGAGCTGTTTTTT.

The V and J genes are TRBV28 and TRBJ2-7; 8 nucleotides agree with TRBD2. This CDR3 is built from 16 residues. Trimming removed 6 bases from V and 0 bases from J; junction bases left unmatched: 10. From germline, CDR1 is MDHEN and CDR2 SYDVKM. CDR3 sequence: CASRLAAGGPSYEQYF. CDR3 nucleotide sequence: TGTGCCAGCAGGCTCGCCGCGGGAGGACCCTCCTACGAGCAGTACTTC.

The chain uses TRBV28 and TRBJ1-1; 7 bases are shared with TRBD1. This CDR3 spans 15 amino acids. Germline lookup yields CDR1 MDHEN and CDR2 SYDVKM. Trimming removed 2 bases from V and 2 bases from J; junction bases left unmatched: 5. DNA for the CDR3: TGTGCCAGCAGTTTACAGACAGGGAGCAACACTGAAGCTTTCTTT. This gives the protein CASSLQTGSNTEAFF.

The chain combines TRBV19 with TRBJ1-2; D remains unclear. The CDR3 sequence is 12 residues long. Trimming shortened V by 1 base and J by 7 bases, and 7 bases separated the two germline ends. Germline V CDR1 and CDR2: LNHDA, SQIVND (reference sequence). The CDR3 DNA follows: TGTGCCAGTAGTATAGGAGCAAGTGGCTACACCTTC. It codes for CASSIGASGYTF.

V and J are TRBV28 and TRBJ1-3, with D tentatively TRBD1 (6 bases). The CDR3 has 14 residues. Germline V lookup: CDR1 MDHEN, CDR2 SYDVKM. The V end was cut by 6 bases, the J end by 4 bases, with 13 bases between. CDR3 residues: CASRRQVAGNTIYF. The CDR3 nucleotides read TGTGCCAGCAGAAGACAGGTAGCCGGAAACACCATATATTTT.

The chain has TRBV4-2 and TRBJ1-6; D is unresolved. This CDR3 comprises 15 residues. Trimming stripped 0 bases from V and 7 bases from J, with 10 bases between. Germline CDR1 is LGHNA and CDR2 is YNFKEQ. For the CDR3, the DNA is TGTGCCAGCAGCCAAGACCGGGTGACGAATTCACCCCTCCACTTT. This codes for CASSQDRVTNSPLHF.

This chain joins TRBV3-1 (or the pseudogene TRBV3-2) and TRBJ2-2; TRBD2 is a possible D gene (7 bases). CDR3 length: 17 residues. With 4 bases removed from V and 1 base from J, the gap between germline ends came to 16 bases. The V gene's germline CDR1 is LGHDT and CDR2 YNNKEL (reference sequence). The CDR3: CASSLRGAKWNTGELFF. The CDR3 bases are TGTGCCAGCAGCCTTCGGGGGGCGAAGTGGAACACCGGGGAGCTGTTTTTT.

This chain connects TRBV3-1 (or the pseudogene TRBV3-2) to TRBJ2-1; perhaps TRBD1 as D (6 bases). The CDR3 totals 18 residues. The V gene lost 4 bases and the J gene lost 0 bases, with 19 bases spanning the gap. Germline CDR1 is LGHDT and CDR2 is YNNKEL (reference sequence). The CDR3 nucleotides read TGTGCCAGCAGCCGCAGGGGTCCTAGCTATCGCTCCTACAATGAGCAGTTCTTC. Its translation: CASSRRGPSYRSYNEQFF.

The V call is TRBV6-6, the J call TRBJ1-1; 7 positions agree with TRBD1. Trimming cost V 5 bases and J 5 bases; bases outside gene matches: 8. The germline CDR1 and CDR2 sequences are MNHNY and SVGAGI (reference sequence). The CDR3 is 14 residues long. CDR3 in amino acids: CASSQPQGWTEAFF. Written as DNA, the CDR3 is TGTGCCAGCAGTCAACCACAGGGGTGGACTGAAGCTTTCTTT.

This rearrangement joins TRBV6-5 to TRBJ1-5, with 7 positions matching TRBD1. Trimming took 7 bases from V and 1 from J; bases not matched to a gene: 4. This CDR3 region has 14 residues. Germline CDR1 reads MNHEY; CDR2 reads SVGAGI. This CDR3 is CASNRGGSNQPQHF. The CDR3 DNA follows: TGTGCCAGCAACAGGGGTGGGAGCAATCAGCCCCAGCATTTT.

This clone was detected a few times. This chain connects TRBV5-6 to TRBJ2-2, with 8 bases that match TRBD2. Germline loops: CDR1 SGHDT, CDR2 YYEEEE. The CDR3 sequence is 14 residues long. With 9 bases clipped from V and 4 bases from J, the junction kept 8 bases outside the gene matches. CDR3 amino acids: CATDAGGVTGELFF. CDR3 sequence (DNA): TGTGCCACCGACGCGGGAGGCGTCACCGGGGAGCTGTTTTTT.

This chain connects TRBV3-1 (or the pseudogene TRBV3-2) to TRBJ1-2, with 12 bases aligning to TRBD1. CDR1 and CDR2 (germline): LGHDT, YNNKEL (reference sequence). V was pared by 4 bases and J by 7 bases, with 16 bases of the junction left unmatched. The CDR3 has 18 residues. The CDR3 nucleotides are TGTGCCAGCAGCCCCCCCCAGACGGCCGGGACAGGGGGCGCTGGCTACACCTTC. Translation: CASSPPQTAGTGGAGYTF.